The 5 T cell receptor beta chains below were found in one sample sequenced in a study of T cell responses to AZD1222 COVID-19 vaccine. Sequencing used immunoSEQ multiplex PCR; TCRdb keeps in-frame clones, though not all of them. The profile shows under 150,000 clones, about nine tenths of them singletons. Sequencing used peripheral blood, obtained on day 0 of AZD1222 vaccination. These receptors came from an adult in good health.

Here the CDR3 DNA reads TGTGCCACCAGTGATTCCTGGGGATCCTACAATGAGCAGTTCTTC. As protein: CATSDSWGSYNEQFF. The chain employs TRBV24-1 and TRBJ2-1; D remains unclear. The germline V gene encodes CDR1 KGHDR and CDR2 SFDVKD. Trimming took 2 bases from V and 1 from J, leaving 8 bases between them. CDR3 length: 15 amino acids.

The V and J genes are TRBV30 and TRBJ1-4; 7 nucleotides match TRBD1. CDR1 and CDR2 from the germline V gene are GTSNPN and SVGIG (reference sequence). J was trimmed by 8 bases and V by 5 bases; bases with no gene match: 11. CDR3 length equals 14 residues. The CDR3 DNA reads TGTGCCTGGCTAGACAGGGTCAATAACGAAAAACTGTTTTTT. Translating gives CAWLDRVNNEKLFF.

V gene TRBV2 combines with J gene TRBJ2-5; tentatively, D is TRBD2 (5 bases). The CDR3 totals 13 residues. V was trimmed by 5 bases and J by 1 base, leaving 8 bases between them. CDR1 SNHLY and CDR2 FYNNEI come from the germline V gene. CDR3 loop: CASSRRIQETQYF. The DNA of the CDR3 is TGTGCCAGCAGTCGGAGGATCCAAGAGACCCAGTACTTC.

This chain links TRBV7-6 with TRBJ2-7, with 9 bases matching TRBD1. In germline, CDR1 is SGHVS, CDR2 FNYEAQ. With V trimmed by 3 bases and J by 1 base, 7 bases remained unmatched. This CDR3 has 16 amino acids. The CDR3 bases are TGTGCCAGCAGCTTGACAACAGGGGGCCGATCCTACGAGCAGTACTTC. Translation: CASSLTTGGRSYEQYF.

This rearrangement joins TRBV19 to TRBJ1-2, with D possibly matching TRBD1 (5 bases). The ends were cut back, 3 bases at V and 5 bases at J, with 10 bases in the middle. In germline, CDR1 is LNHDA, CDR2 SQIVND (reference sequence). The CDR3 has 13 amino acids. The CDR3 region is CASSMTTGYGYTF. CDR3 DNA: TGTGCCAGTAGTATGACTACAGGTTATGGCTACACCTTC.